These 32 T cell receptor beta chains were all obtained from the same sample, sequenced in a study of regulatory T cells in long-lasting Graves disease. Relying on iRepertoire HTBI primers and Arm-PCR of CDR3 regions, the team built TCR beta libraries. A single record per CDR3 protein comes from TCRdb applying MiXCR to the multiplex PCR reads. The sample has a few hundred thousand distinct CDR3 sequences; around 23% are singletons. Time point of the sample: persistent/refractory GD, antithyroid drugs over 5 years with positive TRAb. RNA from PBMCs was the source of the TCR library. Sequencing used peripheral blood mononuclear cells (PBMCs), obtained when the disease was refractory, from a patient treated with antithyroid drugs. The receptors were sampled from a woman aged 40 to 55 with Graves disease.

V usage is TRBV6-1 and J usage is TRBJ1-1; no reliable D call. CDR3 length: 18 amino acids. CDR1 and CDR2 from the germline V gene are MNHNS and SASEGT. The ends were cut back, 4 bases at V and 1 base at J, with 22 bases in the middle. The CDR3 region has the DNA TGTGCCAGCAGTGGATACTGGGCCAGGCCCCACAGGAACACTGAAGCTTTCTTT. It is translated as CASSGYWARPHRNTEAFF.

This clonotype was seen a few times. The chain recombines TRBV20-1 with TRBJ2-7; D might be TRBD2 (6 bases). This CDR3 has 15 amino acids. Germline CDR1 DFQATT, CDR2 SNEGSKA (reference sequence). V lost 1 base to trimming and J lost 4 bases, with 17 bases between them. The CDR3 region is CSARAPGGLGYEQYF. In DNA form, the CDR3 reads TGCAGTGCTAGAGCCCCCGGAGGGTTAGGATACGAGCAGTACTTC.

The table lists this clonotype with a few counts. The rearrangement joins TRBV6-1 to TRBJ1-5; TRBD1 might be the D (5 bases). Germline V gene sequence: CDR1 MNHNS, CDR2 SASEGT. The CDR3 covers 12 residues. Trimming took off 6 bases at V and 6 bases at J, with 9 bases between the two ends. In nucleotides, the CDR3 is TGTGCCAGCAGCGAGGGGAGTCAGCCCCAGCATTTT. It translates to CASSEGSQPQHF.

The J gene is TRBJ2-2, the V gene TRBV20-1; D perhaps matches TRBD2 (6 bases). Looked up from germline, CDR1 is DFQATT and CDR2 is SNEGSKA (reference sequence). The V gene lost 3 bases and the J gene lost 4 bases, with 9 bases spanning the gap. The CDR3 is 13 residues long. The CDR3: CSARPAGTGELFF. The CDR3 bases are TGCAGTGCTAGGCCAGCGGGCACCGGGGAGCTGTTTTTT.

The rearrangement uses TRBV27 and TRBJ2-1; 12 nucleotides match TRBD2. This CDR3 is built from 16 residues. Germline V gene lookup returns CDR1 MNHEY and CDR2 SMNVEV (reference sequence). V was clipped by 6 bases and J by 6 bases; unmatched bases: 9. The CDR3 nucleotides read TGTGCCAGCAGCCCCCGGACTAGCGGGAAAACCAATGAGCAGTTCTTC. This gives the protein CASSPRTSGKTNEQFF.

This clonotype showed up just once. CDR3 nucleotide sequence: TGCGCCAGCAGCCGGGGGGCCACCCAGGGGGTTTTCTACGAGCAGTACTTC. This codes for CASSRGATQGVFYEQYF. The chain links TRBV4-1 to TRBJ2-7; a weak D match, TRBD1 (7 bases). CDR1 MGHRA and CDR2 YSYEKL come from the germline V gene. The CDR3 contains 17 residues. Trimming left V 4 bases short and J 3 bases short, with 22 bases between.

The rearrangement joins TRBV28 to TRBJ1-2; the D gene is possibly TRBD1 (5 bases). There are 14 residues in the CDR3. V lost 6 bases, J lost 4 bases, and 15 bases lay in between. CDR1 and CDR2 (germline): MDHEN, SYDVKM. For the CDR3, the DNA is TGTGCCAGCAGGGTCGGGGGAATCGTCTATGGCTACACCTTC. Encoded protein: CASRVGGIVYGYTF.

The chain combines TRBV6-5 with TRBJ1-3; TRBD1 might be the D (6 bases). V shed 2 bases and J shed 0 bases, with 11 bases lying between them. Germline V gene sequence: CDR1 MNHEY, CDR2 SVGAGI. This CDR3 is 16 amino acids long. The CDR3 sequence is CASSYTGQFSGNTIYF. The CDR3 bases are TGTGCCAGCAGTTACACAGGACAGTTCTCTGGAAACACCATATATTTT.

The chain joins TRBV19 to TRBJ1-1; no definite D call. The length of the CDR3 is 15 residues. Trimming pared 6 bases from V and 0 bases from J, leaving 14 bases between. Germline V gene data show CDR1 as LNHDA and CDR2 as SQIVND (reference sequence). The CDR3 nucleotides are TGTGCCAGTAGCGTTCGAGGGATTATGAACACTGAAGCTTTCTTT. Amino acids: CASSVRGIMNTEAFF.

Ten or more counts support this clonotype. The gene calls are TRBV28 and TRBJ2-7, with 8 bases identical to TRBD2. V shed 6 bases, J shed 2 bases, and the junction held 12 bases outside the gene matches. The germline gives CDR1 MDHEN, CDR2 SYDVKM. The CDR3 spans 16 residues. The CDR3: CASSLWGSGSAYEQYF. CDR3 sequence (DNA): TGTGCCAGCAGCCTATGGGGAAGCGGGAGCGCCTACGAGCAGTACTTC.

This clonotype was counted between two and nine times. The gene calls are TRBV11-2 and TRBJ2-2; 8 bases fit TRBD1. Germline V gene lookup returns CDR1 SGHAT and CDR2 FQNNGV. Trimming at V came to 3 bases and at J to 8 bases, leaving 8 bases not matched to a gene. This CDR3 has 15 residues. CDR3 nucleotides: TGTGCCAGCAGCTTGGCCTCGGGGGACAGGGGGGAGCTGTTTTTT. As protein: CASSLASGDRGELFF.

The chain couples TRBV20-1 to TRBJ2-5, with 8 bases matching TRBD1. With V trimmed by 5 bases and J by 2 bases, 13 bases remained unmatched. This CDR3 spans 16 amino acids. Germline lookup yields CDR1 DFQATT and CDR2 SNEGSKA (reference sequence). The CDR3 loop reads CSADTRTGLIQETQYF. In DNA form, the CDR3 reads TGCAGTGCTGATACCAGGACAGGGCTAATTCAAGAGACCCAGTACTTC.

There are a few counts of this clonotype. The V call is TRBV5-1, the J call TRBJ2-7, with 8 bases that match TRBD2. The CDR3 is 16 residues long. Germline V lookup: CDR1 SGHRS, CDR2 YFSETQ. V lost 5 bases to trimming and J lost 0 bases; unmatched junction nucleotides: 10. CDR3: CASSLAGRAFSYEQYF. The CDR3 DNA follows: TGCGCCAGCAGTCTAGCGGGTCGAGCCTTCTCCTACGAGCAGTACTTC.

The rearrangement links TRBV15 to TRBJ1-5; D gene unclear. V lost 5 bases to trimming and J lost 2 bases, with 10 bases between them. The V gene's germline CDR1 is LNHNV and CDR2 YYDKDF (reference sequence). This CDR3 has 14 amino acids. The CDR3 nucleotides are TGTGCCACCAGCCTCGAGGTGGGCAATCAGCCCCAGCATTTT. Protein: CATSLEVGNQPQHF.

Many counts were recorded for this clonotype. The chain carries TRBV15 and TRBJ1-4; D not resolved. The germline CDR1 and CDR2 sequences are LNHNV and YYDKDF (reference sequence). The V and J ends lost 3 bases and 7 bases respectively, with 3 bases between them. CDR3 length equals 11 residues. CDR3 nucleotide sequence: TGTGCCACCAGCAGCTTTGAAAAACTGTTTTTT. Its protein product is CATSSFEKLFF.

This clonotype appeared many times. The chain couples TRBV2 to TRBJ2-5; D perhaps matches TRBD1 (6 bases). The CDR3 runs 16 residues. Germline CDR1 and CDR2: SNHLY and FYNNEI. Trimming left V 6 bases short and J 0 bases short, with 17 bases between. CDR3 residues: CASSGPWTADQETQYF. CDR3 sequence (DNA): TGTGCCAGCAGCGGCCCTTGGACAGCTGACCAAGAGACCCAGTACTTC.

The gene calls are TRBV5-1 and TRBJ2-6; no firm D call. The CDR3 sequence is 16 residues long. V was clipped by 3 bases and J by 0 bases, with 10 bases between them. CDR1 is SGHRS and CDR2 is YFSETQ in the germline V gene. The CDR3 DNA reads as TGCGCCAGCAGCTCCCTACCCTCCTCTGGGGCCAACGTCCTGACTTTC. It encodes CASSSLPSSGANVLTF.

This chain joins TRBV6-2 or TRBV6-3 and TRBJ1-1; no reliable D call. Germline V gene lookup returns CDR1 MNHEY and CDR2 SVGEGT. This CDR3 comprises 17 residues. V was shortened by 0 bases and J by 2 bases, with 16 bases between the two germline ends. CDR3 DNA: TGTGCCAGCAGTTACTCCTCGACTGAATGGGGAAACACTGAAGCTTTCTTT. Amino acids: CASSYSSTEWGNTEAFF.

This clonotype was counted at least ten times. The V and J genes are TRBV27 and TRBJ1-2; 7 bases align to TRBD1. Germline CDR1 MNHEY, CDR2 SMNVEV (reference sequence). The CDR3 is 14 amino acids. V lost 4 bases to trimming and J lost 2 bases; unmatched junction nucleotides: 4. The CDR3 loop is CASSYTGANYGYTF. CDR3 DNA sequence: TGTGCCAGCAGTTATACAGGGGCGAACTATGGCTACACCTTC.

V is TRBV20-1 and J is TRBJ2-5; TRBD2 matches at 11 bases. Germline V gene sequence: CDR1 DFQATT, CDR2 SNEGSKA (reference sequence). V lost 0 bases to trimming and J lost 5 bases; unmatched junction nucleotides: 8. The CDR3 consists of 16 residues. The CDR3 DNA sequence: TGCAGTGCTAGAGAACTAGCGGGAGAAGACGGGGAGACCCAGTACTTC. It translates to CSARELAGEDGETQYF.

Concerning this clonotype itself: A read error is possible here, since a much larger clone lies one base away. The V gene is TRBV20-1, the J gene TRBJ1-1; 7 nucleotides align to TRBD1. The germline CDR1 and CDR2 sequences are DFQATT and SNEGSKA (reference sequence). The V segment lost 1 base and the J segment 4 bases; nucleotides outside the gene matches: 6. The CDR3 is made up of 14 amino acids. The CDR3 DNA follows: TGCAGTGCTAGAGGTCCAGGGGGGGGCACTGAAGCTTTCTTT. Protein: CSARGPGGGTEAFF.

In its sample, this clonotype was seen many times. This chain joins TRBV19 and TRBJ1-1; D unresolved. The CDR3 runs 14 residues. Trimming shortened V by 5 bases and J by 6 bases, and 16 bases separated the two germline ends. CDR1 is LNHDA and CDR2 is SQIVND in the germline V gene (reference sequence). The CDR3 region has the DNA TGTGCCAGTAGTCCTACCCTCCGACATCCTGAAGCTTTCTTT. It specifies CASSPTLRHPEAFF.

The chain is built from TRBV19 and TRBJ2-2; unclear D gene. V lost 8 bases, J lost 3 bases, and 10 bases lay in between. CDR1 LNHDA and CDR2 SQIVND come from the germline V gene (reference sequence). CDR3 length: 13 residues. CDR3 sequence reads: CASGPQYTGELFF. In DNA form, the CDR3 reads TGTGCCAGTGGTCCCCAGTACACCGGGGAGCTGTTTTTT.

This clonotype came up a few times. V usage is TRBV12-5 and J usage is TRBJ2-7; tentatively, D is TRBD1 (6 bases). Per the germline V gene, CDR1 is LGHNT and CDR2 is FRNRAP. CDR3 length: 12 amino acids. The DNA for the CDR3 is TGTGCCCGACGGGACAAGTCCTACGAGCAGTACTTC. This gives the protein CARRDKSYEQYF.

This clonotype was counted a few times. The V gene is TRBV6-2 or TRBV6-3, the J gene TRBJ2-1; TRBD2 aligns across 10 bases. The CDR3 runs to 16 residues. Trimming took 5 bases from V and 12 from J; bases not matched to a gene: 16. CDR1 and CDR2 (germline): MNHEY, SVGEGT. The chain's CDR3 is CASSPPLAGGPVGQFF. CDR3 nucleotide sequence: TGTGCCAGCAGTCCCCCCTTAGCGGGAGGCCCGGTCGGGCAGTTCTTC.

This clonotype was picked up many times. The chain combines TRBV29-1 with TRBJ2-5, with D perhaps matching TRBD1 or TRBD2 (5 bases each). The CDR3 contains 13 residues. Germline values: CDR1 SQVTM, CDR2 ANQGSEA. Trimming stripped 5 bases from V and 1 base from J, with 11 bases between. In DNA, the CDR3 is TGCAGCGTTCCCCGGGACGTCCAAGAGACCCAGTACTTC. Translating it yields CSVPRDVQETQYF.

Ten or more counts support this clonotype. The CDR3 region is CASTRTLDEQYF. The CDR3 DNA reads TGTGCCAGTACCCGCACTTTGGACGAGCAGTACTTC. The chain combines TRBV19 with TRBJ2-7; D gene ambiguous. The CDR3 contains 12 residues. Germline CDR1 reads LNHDA; CDR2 reads SQIVND (reference sequence). V shed 7 bases and J shed 5 bases, with 12 bases lying between them.

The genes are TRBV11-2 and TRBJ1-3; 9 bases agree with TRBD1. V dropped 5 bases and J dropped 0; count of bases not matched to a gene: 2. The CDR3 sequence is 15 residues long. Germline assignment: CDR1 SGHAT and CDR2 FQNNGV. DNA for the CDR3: TGTGCCAGCAGCCGGGACAGGGCCTCTGGAAACACCATATATTTT. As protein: CASSRDRASGNTIYF.

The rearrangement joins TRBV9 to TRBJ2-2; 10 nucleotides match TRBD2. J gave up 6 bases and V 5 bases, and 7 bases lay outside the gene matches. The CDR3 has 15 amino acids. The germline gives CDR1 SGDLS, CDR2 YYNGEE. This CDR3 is CASRSGTSDSGELFF. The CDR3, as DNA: TGTGCCAGCAGGTCCGGGACTAGCGATTCCGGGGAGCTGTTTTTT.

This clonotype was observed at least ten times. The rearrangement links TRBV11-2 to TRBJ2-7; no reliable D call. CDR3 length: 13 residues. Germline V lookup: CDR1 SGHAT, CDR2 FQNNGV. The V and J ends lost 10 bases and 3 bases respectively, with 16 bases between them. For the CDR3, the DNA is TGTGCCATCCCAGGAGATACCTACTACGAGCAGTACTTC. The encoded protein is CAIPGDTYYEQYF.

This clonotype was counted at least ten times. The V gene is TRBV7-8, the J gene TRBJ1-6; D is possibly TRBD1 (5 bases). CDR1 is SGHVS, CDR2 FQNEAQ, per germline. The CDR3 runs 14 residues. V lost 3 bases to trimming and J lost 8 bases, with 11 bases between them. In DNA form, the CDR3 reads TGTGCCAGCAGCTTGCCCGGGGGAGATTCACCCCTCCACTTT. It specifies CASSLPGGDSPLHF.

DNA of the CDR3: TGTGCCAGCAGCCAAGGGAGGGGTGGCCGAATGGAGTCCTACGAGCAGTACTTC. Amino acid sequence: CASSQGRGGRMESYEQYF. The chain joins TRBV14 to TRBJ2-7; perhaps TRBD2 as D (6 bases). The V end lost 1 base, the J end lost 1 base, and 20 bases lay between the germline ends. The CDR3 loop spans 18 amino acids. Germline V gives CDR1 SGHDN, CDR2 FVKESK. The full variable domain, its missing parts supplied by reference TRBV14 and TRBJ2-7, is EAGVTQFPSHSVIEKGQTVTLRCDPISGHDNLYWYRRVMGKEIKFLLHFVKESKQDESGMPNNRFLAERTGGTYSTLKVQPAELEDSGVYFCASSQGRGGRMESYEQYFGPGTRLTVT.